The 8 T cell receptor beta chains in this list originate from one sample, sequenced in a study of cytomegalovirus exposure and HLA in healthy donors. It was with 60 Vbeta and 13 Jbeta primers that the PCR ran. The data were produced by immunoSEQ multiplex PCR, yet TCRdb's version contains in-frame clones alone and is incomplete. Found here are tens of thousands of clones, about three quarters of them singletons; the top ten hold over 8.5%. Sequencing input: PBMCs. The receptors here all came from a woman aged 40 to 50 in good health and CMV-seropositive.

This clone was observed a single time. V usage is TRBV4-2 and J usage is TRBJ2-3; no firm D call. Germline CDR1 is LGHNA and CDR2 is YNFKEQ. This CDR3 comprises 16 residues. Trimming pared 0 bases from V and 2 bases from J, leaving 12 bases between. The CDR3 nucleotides read TGTGCCAGCAGCCAAGACGTATCTCGTATCACAGATACGCAGTATTTT. It yields the protein CASSQDVSRITDTQYF.

The rearrangement links TRBV18 to TRBJ2-1, with D maybe TRBD1 (6 bases). The germline V gene has CDR1 KGHSH and CDR2 LQKENI. The V gene lost 4 bases and the J gene lost 1 base, with 17 bases spanning the gap. This CDR3 is built from 17 residues. The DNA for the CDR3 is TGTGCCAGCTCACTCTACGTAGGGACATTTTCCTACAATGAGCAGTTCTTC. Translation: CASSLYVGTFSYNEQFF.

This sequence joins TRBV25-1 and TRBJ2-3; TRBD2 agrees at 12 bases. After removal of 1 base from V and 4 bases from J, the junction contained 6 bases not matched to a gene. Germline CDR1 and CDR2: MGHDK and SYGVNS. The length of the CDR3 is 17 residues. The CDR3 spells CASSEFASGRGSDTQYF. In DNA, the CDR3 is TGTGCCAGCAGTGAATTCGCTAGCGGGAGGGGTTCAGATACGCAGTATTTT.

The genes are TRBV27 and TRBJ1-6; no clear D gene. The V and J ends lost 1 base and 0 bases respectively, with 7 bases between them. The germline V gene encodes CDR1 MNHEY and CDR2 SMNVEV (reference sequence). The CDR3 loop spans 16 amino acids. This chain's CDR3 is CASSLFDSSYNSPLHF. In DNA, the CDR3 is TGTGCCAGCAGTTTATTTGATAGCTCCTATAATTCACCCCTCCACTTT.

The chain carries TRBV7-9 and TRBJ2-1, with 8 positions matching TRBD1. This CDR3 comprises 15 residues. V gave up 5 bases and J gave up 6 bases; unmatched junction bases: 9. CDR1 and CDR2 (germline): SEHNR, FQNEAQ (reference sequence). CDR3 sequence (DNA): TGTGCCAGCAGCCAAGGACAGGGAGGTGTCAATGAGCAGTTCTTC. Its protein is CASSQGQGGVNEQFF.

J is TRBJ1-1 and V is TRBV29-1, with D possibly being TRBD1 (6 bases). V gave up 8 bases and J gave up 4 bases, with 8 bases separating them. The CDR3 length is 10 residues. Germline-derived CDR1 and CDR2 are SQVTM and ANQGSEA. The CDR3 here is CSLGGTEAFF. In DNA, the CDR3 is TGCAGCCTAGGGGGCACTGAAGCTTTCTTT.

The chain carries TRBV5-1 and TRBJ1-4; 8 bases align to TRBD1. The CDR3 consists of 14 residues. V lost 4 bases, J lost 8 bases, and 7 bases stayed unmatched. CDR1 and CDR2 (germline): SGHRS, YFSETQ. The chain's CDR3 is CASSTGQEREKLFF. The CDR3 DNA is TGCGCCAGCAGCACGGGACAGGAGAGGGAAAAACTGTTTTTT.

The CDR3 DNA follows: TGTGCCAGCAGTGGAGGGGGGGCGCTGGACTATGGCTACACCTTC. This translates into CASSGGGALDYGYTF. The chain links TRBV6-1 to TRBJ1-2; possible D gene TRBD1, 6 bases. Germline assignment: CDR1 MNHNS and CDR2 SASEGT. The germline V and J ends were trimmed by 4 bases and 3 bases, with 15 bases remaining between them. The CDR3 sequence is 15 residues long.